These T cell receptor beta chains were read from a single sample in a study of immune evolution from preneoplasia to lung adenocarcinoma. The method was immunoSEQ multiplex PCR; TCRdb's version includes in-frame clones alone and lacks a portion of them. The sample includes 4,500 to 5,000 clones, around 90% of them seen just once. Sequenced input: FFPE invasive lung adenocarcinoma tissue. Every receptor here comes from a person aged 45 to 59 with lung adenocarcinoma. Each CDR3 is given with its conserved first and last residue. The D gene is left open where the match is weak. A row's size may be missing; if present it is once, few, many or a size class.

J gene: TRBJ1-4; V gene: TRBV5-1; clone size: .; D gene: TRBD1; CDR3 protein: CASSVNRQGSNEKLFF; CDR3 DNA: TGCGCCAGCAGCGTCAATCGACAGGGGTCTAATGAAAAACTGTTTTTT
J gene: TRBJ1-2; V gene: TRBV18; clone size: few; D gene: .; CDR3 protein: CASSRPVDGYTF; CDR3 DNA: TGTGCCAGCTCACGACCAGTAGATGGCTACACCTTC
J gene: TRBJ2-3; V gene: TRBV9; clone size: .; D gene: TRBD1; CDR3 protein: CASSAGQGAPDTQYF; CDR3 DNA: TGTGCCAGCAGCGCCGGACAGGGGGCGCCCGATACGCAGTATTTT
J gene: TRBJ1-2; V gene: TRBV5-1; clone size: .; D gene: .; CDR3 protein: CASSLDPGATGGYTF; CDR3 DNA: TGCGCCAGCAGCTTAGACCCCGGGGCCACCGGGGGCTACACCTTC
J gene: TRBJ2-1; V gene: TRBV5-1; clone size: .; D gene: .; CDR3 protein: CASSWKSGTYNEQFF; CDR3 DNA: TGCGCCAGCAGCTGGAAGAGCGGCACCTACAATGAGCAGTTCTTC
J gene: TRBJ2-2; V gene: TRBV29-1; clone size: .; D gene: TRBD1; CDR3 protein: CSVESWARQGLAGELFF; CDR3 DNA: TGCAGCGTTGAATCCTGGGCTAGACAGGGGCTGGCCGGGGAGCTGTTTTTT
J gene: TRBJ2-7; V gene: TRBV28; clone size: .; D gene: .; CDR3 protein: CASSLWREESYEQYF; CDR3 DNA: TGTGCCAGCAGTTTATGGAGGGAAGAGTCCTACGAGCAGTACTTC
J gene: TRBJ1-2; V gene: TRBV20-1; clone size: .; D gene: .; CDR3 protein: CSAPENYGYTF; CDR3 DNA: TGCAGTGCTCCGGAGAACTATGGCTACACCTTC
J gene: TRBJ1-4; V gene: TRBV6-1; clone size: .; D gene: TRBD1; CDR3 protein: CASSFGQGAEKLFF; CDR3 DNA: TGTGCCAGCAGTTTCGGGCAGGGGGCCGAAAAACTGTTTTTT
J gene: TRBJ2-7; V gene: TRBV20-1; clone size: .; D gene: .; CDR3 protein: CSATGYYEQYF; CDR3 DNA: TGCAGTGCTACAGGGTACTACGAGCAGTACTTC
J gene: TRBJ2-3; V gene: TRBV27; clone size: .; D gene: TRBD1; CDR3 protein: CASSTRDRGRRGTDTQYF; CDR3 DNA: TGTGCCAGCAGTACCCGGGACAGGGGGCGCCGGGGCACAGATACGCAGTATTTT
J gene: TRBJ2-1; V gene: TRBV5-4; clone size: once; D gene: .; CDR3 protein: CASSLVDTPNEQFF; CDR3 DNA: TGTGCCAGCAGCTTGGTGGACACGCCAAATGAGCAGTTCTTC
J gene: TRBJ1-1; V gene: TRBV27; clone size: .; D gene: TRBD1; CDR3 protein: CASSLSRQGEAFF; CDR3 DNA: TGTGCCAGCAGTTTATCGAGACAGGGAGAAGCTTTCTTT
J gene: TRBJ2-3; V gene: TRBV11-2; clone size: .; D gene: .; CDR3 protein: CASSLDTLGRGQYF; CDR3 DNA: TGTGCCAGCAGCCTCGATACCCTGGGACGAGGGCAGTATTTT
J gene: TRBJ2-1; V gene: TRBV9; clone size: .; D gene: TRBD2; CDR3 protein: CASSVGGRAGGEQFF; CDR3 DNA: TGTGCCAGCAGCGTAGGCGGGAGGGCCGGTGGTGAGCAGTTCTTC
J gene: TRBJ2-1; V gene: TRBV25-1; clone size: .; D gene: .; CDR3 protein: CASRGGNEQFF; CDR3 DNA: TGTGCCAGTAGAGGGGGCAATGAGCAGTTCTTC
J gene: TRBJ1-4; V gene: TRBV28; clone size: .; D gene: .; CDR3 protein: CASSLQEGVGEKLFF; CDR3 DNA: TGTGCCAGCAGTTTACAAGAGGGCGTGGGGGAAAAACTGTTTTTT
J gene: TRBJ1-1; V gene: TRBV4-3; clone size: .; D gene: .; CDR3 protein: CASSGGGETEAFF; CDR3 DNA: TGCGCCAGCAGCGGGGGAGGAGAAACTGAAGCTTTCTTT
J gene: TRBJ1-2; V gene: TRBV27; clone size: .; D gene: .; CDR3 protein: CASSLTPGDYGYTF; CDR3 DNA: TGTGCCAGCAGTTTAACACCAGGGGACTATGGCTACACCTTC
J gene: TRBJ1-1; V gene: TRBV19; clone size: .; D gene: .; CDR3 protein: CATQDQFMNTEAFF; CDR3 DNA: TGTGCCACCCAGGACCAGTTCATGAACACTGAAGCTTTCTTT
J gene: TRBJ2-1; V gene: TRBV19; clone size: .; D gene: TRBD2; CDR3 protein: CASSPPWTSGSGTYNEQFF; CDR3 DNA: TGTGCCAGTAGTCCCCCATGGACTAGCGGGAGTGGGACCTACAATGAGCAGTTCTTC
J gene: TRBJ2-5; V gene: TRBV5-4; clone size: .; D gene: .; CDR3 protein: CASSKLQGLETQYF; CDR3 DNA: TGTGCCAGCAGCAAACTACAGGGATTGGAGACCCAGTACTTC
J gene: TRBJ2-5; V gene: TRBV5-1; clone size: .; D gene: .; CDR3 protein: CASGAGQETQYF; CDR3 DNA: TGCGCCAGCGGGGCGGGACAAGAGACCCAGTACTTC
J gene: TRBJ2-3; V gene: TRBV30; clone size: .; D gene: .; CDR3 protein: CAWSGSRGTDTQYF; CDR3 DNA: TGTGCCTGGAGTGGTTCGAGGGGAACAGATACGCAGTATTTT
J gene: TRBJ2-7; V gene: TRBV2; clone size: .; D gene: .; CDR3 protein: CASSVPPYEQYF; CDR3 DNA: TGTGCCAGCAGTGTACCTCCCTACGAGCAGTACTTC
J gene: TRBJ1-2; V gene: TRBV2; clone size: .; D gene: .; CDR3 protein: CASTPVRGQKGYTF; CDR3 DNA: TGTGCCAGCACCCCCGTCAGGGGACAAAAGGGCTACACCTTC
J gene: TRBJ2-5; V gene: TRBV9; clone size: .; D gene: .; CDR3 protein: CASSVDSQETQYF; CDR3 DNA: TGTGCCAGCAGCGTAGACAGTCAAGAGACCCAGTACTTC
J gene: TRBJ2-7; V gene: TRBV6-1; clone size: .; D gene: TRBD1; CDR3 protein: CASVDRVGHEQYF; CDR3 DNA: TGTGCCAGCGTGGACAGGGTTGGGCACGAGCAGTACTTC
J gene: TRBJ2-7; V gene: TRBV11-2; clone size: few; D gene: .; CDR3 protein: CASSPLQGGEQYF; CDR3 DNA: TGTGCCAGCAGCCCACTACAGGGAGGAGAGCAGTACTTC
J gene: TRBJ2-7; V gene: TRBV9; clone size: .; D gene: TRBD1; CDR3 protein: CASSRGRFSYEQYF; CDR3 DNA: TGTGCCAGTAGCAGGGGGCGGTTCTCCTACGAGCAGTACTTC
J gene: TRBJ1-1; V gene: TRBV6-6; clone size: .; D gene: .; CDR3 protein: CASRGDTEAFF; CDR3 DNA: TGTGCCAGCCGGGGGGACACTGAAGCTTTCTTT
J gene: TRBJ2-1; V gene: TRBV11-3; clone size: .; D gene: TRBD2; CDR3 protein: CASSPEASGRGNEQFF; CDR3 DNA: TGTGCCAGCAGCCCTGAGGCCAGCGGGAGAGGCAATGAGCAGTTCTTC
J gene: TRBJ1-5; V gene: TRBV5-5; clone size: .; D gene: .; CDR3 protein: CASSLAGQNNQPQHF; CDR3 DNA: TGTGCCAGCAGCTTGGCGGGACAAAACAATCAGCCCCAGCATTTT
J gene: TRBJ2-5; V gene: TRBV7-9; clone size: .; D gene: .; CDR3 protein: CASSPGRTTGYQETQYF; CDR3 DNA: TGTGCCAGCAGCCCGGGCCGAACCACAGGCTATCAAGAGACCCAGTACTTC
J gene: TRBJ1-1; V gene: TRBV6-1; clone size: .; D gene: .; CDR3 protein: CASSEGSYGGVSEAFF; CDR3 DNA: TGTGCCAGCAGTGAAGGCTCGTATGGGGGTGTCTCTGAAGCTTTCTTT
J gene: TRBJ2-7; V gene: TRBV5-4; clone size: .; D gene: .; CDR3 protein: CASSYMGHEQYF; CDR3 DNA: TGTGCCAGCTCATATATGGGTCACGAGCAGTACTTC
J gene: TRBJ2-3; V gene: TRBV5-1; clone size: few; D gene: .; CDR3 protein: CASSLGRYTDTQYF; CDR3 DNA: TGCGCCAGCAGCTTGGGTAGATACACAGATACGCAGTATTTT
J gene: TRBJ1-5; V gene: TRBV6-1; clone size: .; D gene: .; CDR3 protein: CASSEAVAGFNQPQHF; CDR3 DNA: TGTGCCAGCAGTGAAGCGGTGGCAGGGTTCAATCAGCCCCAGCATTTT
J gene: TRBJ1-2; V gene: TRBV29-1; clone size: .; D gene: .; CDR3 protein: CSVEDGRGTNLYTF; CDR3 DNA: TGCAGCGTTGAAGATGGAAGGGGGACTAACCTCTACACCTTC